This T cell receptor beta chain is drawn from a study of T cells in Graves' hyperthyroidism and ophthalmopathy. CDR1 GTSNPN and CDR2 SVGIG come from the germline V gene (reference sequence). CDR3 size: 15 residues. A word on this clonotype: One end of the junction varies from germline; a read error may be responsible.

RNA transcripts provided the source from which TCR beta CDR3 regions were amplified. With the HTBI primer set, the TCR CDR3 went through a first round of RT-PCR. TCRdb re-derived calls from the multiplex PCR reads in MiXCR, one entry per CDR3 protein. The sample lists roughly 400,000 distinct CDR3 sequences, roughly 25% seen once, with roughly 70% in the top ten. The source is a man aged 50 to 60 with Graves' hyperthyroidism. The chain uses TRBV30 and TRBJ1-5; 9 bases map to TRBD1. Material: blood. The chain's CDR3 is CAWSVITGGNQPQHF. CDR3 bases: TGTGCCTGGAGTGTAATAACAGGGGGCAACCAGCCCCAGCATTTT.